This T cell receptor (beta chain) was sequenced for a study of shared clonotypes between healthy human individuals (dated by TCRdb to about 2020). Background for the entire study: Three men and a couple of women, aged 18 to 49 years, made up the cohort. For each donor, CD4 naive and CD4 memory were each given three plates, CD8 naive was given two plates, and CD8 memory was given one plate. Blood TCR repertoires of roughly five healthy adults were deeply sequenced to estimate repertoire size and the extent of clonotype sharing between individuals. Different laboratories and diverse techniques were used to prepare libraries and sequence TCR repertoires, to increase sequencing depth and limit assay-specific biases. Between about 0.8 and 9 billion PBMCs per donor were obtained by leukapheresis.

TCR CDR3 regions were amplified from genomic DNA by multiplex PCR using the deep immunoSEQ assay. Genomic DNA extracted from each cell subset was distributed evenly over all wells of several immunoSEQ 96-well plates, and each plate served as one replicate. For sorted subsets, about 200 ng genomic DNA, equal to 30,000 or so T cell genomes, was loaded into each replicate PCR. Purified libraries were quantified with a Qubit 3.0 fluorometer, sized on a Bioanalyzer 2100, and re-quantified with the KAPA Library Quantification kit. Each immunoSEQ 96-well plate was sequenced on its own single-read 150-cycle Illumina NextSeq 550 flow cell. In the original analysis: Because the immunoSEQ output held only junctional sequences and lacked quality scores, the filtering could not match the filtering applied to full-length reads. Sequences were annotated with PyIR, a Python wrapper for IgBLAST v1.9, using IMGT germline references to assign V/J genes and CDR3. Reads were filtered out if the reads had weak V/J assignments (E-value above 1e-6), no CDR3, stop codons, out-of-frame junctions, or ambiguous translated residues. A V3J clonotype was defined by an identical inferred V gene, J gene, and CDR3 amino acid sequence. To compute the percentage overlap between repertoires, the number of shared unique clonotypes was divided by the size of the smaller repertoire. Repertoire richness was assessed with RTK rarefaction, the Chao1 estimator, and Recon v2.1 estimates of unobserved clonotypes. Generation probabilities were computed with OLGA for all TCRbeta clonotypes obtained by the gDNA method from several donors. Here the immuneACCESS table is served through TCRdb, limited to in-frame sequences with V and J called. Missing clones are a known gap in these copies; in checked studies unresolved V genes cover under half, and the rest lacks a known reason. The V and J calls and clone size were taken over from that table, and D and trimming were inferred from the DNA. The sample table holds a few million clones, of which around 93% were seen once. Under 2% of the sample rests with the top ten.

For this clone: The antigen this receptor binds is unknown. No base quality values were provided; no much bigger clone lies one nucleotide off. The sample contains more than one DNA sequence encoding this CDR3.

General study outcomes and caveats: Rarefaction of sorted-subset datasets indicated incomplete sequencing despite the large sequencing depth. Based on pairwise subsampling, the degree of clonotype sharing among donors was expected to be affected by sequencing depth. Sharing across four donors was observed for around 4.8% of naive CD4, over 3% of naive CD8, 2.3% of memory CD4, and around 0.44% of memory CD8 clonotypes. Naive subsets generally had larger estimated clonotype richness than memory subsets did. Compared with non-shared clonotypes, clonotypes shared by all four sorted-subset donors had higher generation probabilities. The genetic and exposure-history diversity represented was limited by the small number of donors. Only blood was sampled, and tissue TCR repertoires likely differ from those in blood.

CD8 naive samples were obtained by positive selection for CCR7 among CD45RO-negative cells, yielding a CD45RA+CCR7+ population from which TemRA cells were excluded. Healthy HIV-negative adults with no recently reported acute infections or vaccinations were included as donors. All donors were Caucasian adults living in Nashville, Tennessee, USA. After blood collection by leukapheresis, PBMCs were isolated using Ficoll-Histopaque density gradient centrifugation and then cryopreserved in the vapor phase of liquid nitrogen. Purity and quantity of every magnetically sorted T cell population were checked by analytical flow cytometry. Genomic DNA was isolated from every sorted fraction and measured by UV absorbance on a Nanodrop 2000c. The CDR3 measures 13 amino acids from cysteine to phenylalanine. CDR3 DNA is the only sequence kept; it has 39 bases, read in frame from the first base. V is reduced by 6 bases and J by 4 bases, leaving a spacing of 10 bases between them. Sequences MDHEN (CDR1) and SYDVKM (CDR2) are obtained from the germline V gene.

The sample taken for sequencing was naive CD8+ T cells from PBMCs. The cell subset or site label, as the study defines it: CD45RA+CCR7+. This TCR was sampled from a man aged 18 to 30 in good health. Some clones in this sample may be carry-over from other donors' samples. The rearranged chain carries TRBV28 and TRBJ2-1, with an unclear D gene assignment. In nucleotide form, the sequence is TGTGCCAGCAGCCTAGGAAGTTACAATGAGCAGTTCTTC. It encodes CASSLGSYNEQFF.